The 24 T cell receptor beta chains in this list originate from one sample, sequenced in a study of blood T cell repertoires in COVID-19. Sequencing was performed with immunoSEQ multiplex PCR; in TCRdb, only in-frame clones are kept and a portion is missing. The sample carries 100,000 to 140,000 clones, about 87% recorded once. The material sequenced was peripheral blood. These receptors were taken from a man in his fifties or sixties with active or convalescent COVID-19.

The CDR3 loop is CASSPRRGRNTEAFF. The CDR3, as DNA: TGTGCCAGTAGTCCGCGGAGGGGCCGGAACACTGAAGCTTTCTTT. The chain is built from TRBV19 and TRBJ1-1, with TRBD1 as a possible D gene (5 bases). Deletions cut 5 bases from V and 1 base from J, with 14 bases between. The germline gives CDR1 LNHDA, CDR2 SQIVND (reference sequence). CDR3 length equals 15 residues.

This chain links TRBV7-2 with TRBJ2-5, with D possibly matching TRBD2 (7 bases). Germline CDR1 SGHTA, CDR2 FQGNSA. The V gene lost 5 bases and the J gene lost 1 base, with 14 bases spanning the gap. The CDR3 spans 15 residues. For the CDR3, the DNA is TGTGCCAGCAGCAACCTCCGGGGGGCCCAAGAGACCCAGTACTTC. Translating gives CASSNLRGAQETQYF.

The chain combines TRBV2 with TRBJ2-1, with 13 bases fitting TRBD2. Unmatched junction bases numbered 1, after V lost 1 base and J lost 7 bases. The V gene's germline CDR1 is SNHLY and CDR2 FYNNEI. The CDR3 contains 15 residues. CDR3 in amino acids: CASSEGTSGSNEQFF. In nucleotides, the CDR3 is TGTGCCAGCAGTGAAGGGACTAGCGGGAGTAATGAGCAGTTCTTC.

The chain is built from TRBV18 and TRBJ1-5, with D possibly being TRBD1 (6 bases). Trimming cost V 3 bases and J 6 bases, with 12 bases left between them. This CDR3 has 14 amino acids. Germline V gene sequence: CDR1 KGHSH, CDR2 LQKENI. This chain's CDR3 is CASSPQGKLQPQHF. The CDR3 region has the DNA TGTGCCAGCTCACCTCAGGGGAAACTTCAGCCCCAGCATTTT.

The gene calls are TRBV9 and TRBJ1-3; TRBD1 is a possible D gene (6 bases). The V end was cut by 3 bases, the J end by 2 bases, with 15 bases between. Germline V gene data show CDR1 as SGDLS and CDR2 as YYNGEE. This CDR3 is 16 amino acids long. For the CDR3, the DNA is TGTGCCAGCAGCGGTTCCGACAGGTCGGCTGGAAACACCATATATTTT. Its translation is CASSGSDRSAGNTIYF. The full variable domain, its missing parts supplied by reference TRBV9 and TRBJ1-3, is DSGVTQTPKHLITATGQRVTLRCSPRSGDLSVYWYQQSLDQGLQFLIQYYNGEERAKGNILERFSAQQFPDLHSELNLSSLELGDSALYFCASSGSDRSAGNTIYFGEGSWLTVV.

The gene calls are TRBV11-3 and TRBJ2-7, with TRBD1 as a possible D gene (6 bases). Germline assignment: CDR1 SGHNT and CDR2 YENEEA. The ends were cut back, 5 bases at V and 7 bases at J, with 18 bases in the middle. This CDR3 is built from 14 residues. CDR3 DNA sequence: TGTGCCAGCAGCCCAGGGGACGGGATGGGTGAGCAGTACTTC. Encoded protein: CASSPGDGMGEQYF.

The rearrangement links TRBV3-1 (or the pseudogene TRBV3-2) to TRBJ2-7; 10 bases line up with TRBD1. Trimming cost V 1 base and J 6 bases; bases outside gene matches: 9. Germline CDR1 LGHDT, CDR2 YNNKEL (reference sequence). This CDR3 has 16 amino acids. CDR3 sequence reads: CASSQVGKGQGLEQYF. DNA of the CDR3: TGTGCCAGCAGCCAAGTAGGGAAGGGACAGGGGCTCGAGCAGTACTTC.

CDR3 residues: CASSLGGTVNEKLFF. The CDR3 nucleotides are TGCGCCAGCAGCTTGGGAGGGACAGTTAATGAAAAACTGTTTTTT. J is TRBJ1-4 and V is TRBV5-1, with TRBD1 identical over 7 bases. The CDR3 is 15 amino acids. J lost 4 bases, V lost 0 bases, and 3 bases had no gene match. Per the germline V gene, CDR1 is SGHRS and CDR2 is YFSETQ.

The rearrangement joins TRBV6-5 to TRBJ2-2; 9 bases line up with TRBD2. This CDR3 has 16 amino acids. Germline values: CDR1 MNHEY, CDR2 SVGAGI. J lost 4 bases, V lost 4 bases, and 7 bases had no gene match. CDR3 in DNA: TGTGCCAGCAGTTCCGGGGGACTAGCCGCCACCGGGGAGCTGTTTTTT. It translates to CASSSGGLAATGELFF.

The chain links TRBV10-1 to TRBJ1-4, with D uncertain. The V end was cut by 3 bases, the J end by 8 bases, with 19 bases between. The CDR3 sequence is 16 residues long. Germline assignment: CDR1 WNHNN and CDR2 SYGVQD (reference sequence). The DNA of the CDR3 is TGCGCCAGCAGTGACAAAGGCTCCCCTCTAGGAGAAAAACTGTTTTTT. Translation: CASSDKGSPLGEKLFF.

This chain links TRBV5-1 with TRBJ1-2; D not resolved. Germline CDR1 SGHRS, CDR2 YFSETQ. There are 15 residues in the CDR3. Trimming left V 3 bases short and J 3 bases short, with 15 bases between. The CDR3 here is CASSSTIAGHYGYTF. The CDR3 DNA sequence: TGCGCCAGCAGCTCAACCATCGCGGGCCACTATGGCTACACCTTC.

The gene calls are TRBV11-3 and TRBJ1-3, with 8 positions matching TRBD1. The CDR3 contains 15 residues. The V gene's germline CDR1 is SGHNT and CDR2 YENEEA. Losses at the gene ends were 3 bases for V and 4 bases for J; bases not matched to a gene: 5. This chain's CDR3 is CASSLAGGEGNTIYF. CDR3 in DNA: TGTGCCAGCAGCTTGGCAGGGGGCGAAGGAAACACCATATATTTT.

The V call is TRBV6-5, the J call TRBJ2-7; TRBD1 matches at 7 bases. Germline CDR1 and CDR2: MNHEY and SVGAGI. The CDR3 loop spans 13 amino acids. V gave up 5 bases and J gave up 3 bases; unmatched junction bases: 4. In DNA, the CDR3 is TGTGCCAGCAGTCCGACAGGGTTCTACGAGCAGTACTTC. It is translated as CASSPTGFYEQYF.

The rearrangement joins TRBV28 to TRBJ1-2; no firm D call. The length of the CDR3 is 14 residues. V lost 8 bases, J lost 5 bases, and 18 bases lay in between. Germline CDR1 is MDHEN and CDR2 is SYDVKM. CDR3 in amino acids: CASGSGEEVYGYTF. The CDR3 nucleotides are TGTGCCAGCGGCTCGGGTGAGGAGGTATATGGCTACACCTTC.

V usage is TRBV5-6 and J usage is TRBJ1-5; perhaps TRBD1 as D (6 bases). The germline V gene has CDR1 SGHDT and CDR2 YYEEEE. Trimming removed 3 bases at V and 4 bases at J, with 8 bases between. This CDR3 contains 13 residues. The CDR3 nucleotides read TGTGCCAGCAGCTCGGACAGTAATCAGCCCCAGCATTTT. Residues: CASSSDSNQPQHF.

The chain combines TRBV9 with TRBJ2-5; TRBD2 matches at 7 bases. Germline V lookup: CDR1 SGDLS, CDR2 YYNGEE. This CDR3 comprises 16 residues. V dropped 4 bases and J dropped 3; count of bases not matched to a gene: 12. CDR3 amino acids: CASSTGSRTSEETQYF. CDR3 nucleotide sequence: TGTGCCAGCAGCACCGGCTCCCGAACTAGCGAAGAGACCCAGTACTTC.

The chain recombines TRBV19 with TRBJ2-4, with a possible D match to TRBD1 (6 bases). V was trimmed by 1 base and J by 5 bases, leaving 12 bases between them. Per the germline V gene, CDR1 is LNHDA and CDR2 is SQIVND (reference sequence). The CDR3 length is 15 residues. The CDR3 coding sequence is TGTGCCAGTAGTATAGCAGACAGGTTTCAAAACATTCAGTACTTC. It encodes CASSIADRFQNIQYF.

The chain combines TRBV30 with TRBJ2-1; 10 nucleotides match TRBD2. The germline V gene encodes CDR1 GTSNPN and CDR2 SVGIG (reference sequence). Trimming took 5 bases from V and 0 from J; bases not matched to a gene: 7. The CDR3 is made up of 16 amino acids. CDR3 sequence (DNA): TGTGCCTGGGGTGGTTTAGCGGGAGGCTCCTACAATGAGCAGTTCTTC. Its protein product is CAWGGLAGGSYNEQFF.

The rearrangement joins TRBV5-6 to TRBJ1-1; D is undetermined. The V end lost 4 bases, the J end lost 1 base, and 11 bases lay between the germline ends. CDR3 length: 14 amino acids. Looked up from germline, CDR1 is SGHDT and CDR2 is YYEEEE. CDR3 in DNA: TGTGCCAGCAGCCCTTATGACACGAACACTGAAGCTTTCTTT. Protein product: CASSPYDTNTEAFF.

This sequence joins TRBV28 and TRBJ2-1; 12 nucleotides align to TRBD2. CDR3 length: 15 residues. Germline CDR1 and CDR2: MDHEN and SYDVKM. J was trimmed by 4 bases and V by 3 bases; bases with no gene match: 1. CDR3 region: CASSLTSGSYNEQFF. The CDR3 bases are TGTGCCAGCAGTTTGACTAGCGGGAGTTACAATGAGCAGTTCTTC.

This clone appeared once. This sequence joins TRBV2 and TRBJ2-7; D is possibly TRBD1 (6 bases). Trimming took off 8 bases at V and 5 bases at J, with 22 bases between the two ends. Germline assignment: CDR1 SNHLY and CDR2 FYNNEI. The CDR3 contains 15 residues. The CDR3 DNA is TGTGCCAGCCTGGGACACCCTTTGCCTTCTGACGAGCAGTACTTC. Translation: CASLGHPLPSDEQYF.

V is TRBV18 and J is TRBJ2-7, with 7 bases that match TRBD1. Per germline, CDR1 KGHSH and CDR2 LQKENI. The V gene end was trimmed by 4 bases and the J gene end by 2 bases; junction bases not matched to a gene: 5. This CDR3 spans 14 amino acids. CDR3 coding DNA: TGTGCCAGCTCACTCACCGACAGGGCCTACGAGCAGTACTTC. It translates to CASSLTDRAYEQYF.

The V call is TRBV7-6, the J call TRBJ2-7; D is undetermined. The CDR3 is made up of 18 amino acids. Between the trimmed V and J ends, which lost 1 base and 3 bases, there was a span of 22 bases. Germline values: CDR1 SGHVS, CDR2 FNYEAQ. CDR3 residues: CASSLVSVGRSIHYEQYF. CDR3 bases: TGTGCCAGCAGCTTAGTTTCGGTAGGCAGGTCGATTCACTACGAGCAGTACTTC.

This sequence joins TRBV2 and TRBJ2-1; 11 bases map to TRBD1. The CDR3 covers 15 residues. Unmatched junction bases numbered 6, after V lost 1 base and J lost 10 bases. CDR1 and CDR2 from the germline V gene are SNHLY and FYNNEI. The CDR3, as DNA: TGTGCCAGCAGTGAAGAGGGACAGGGGGTTGTGGAGCAGTTCTTC. Protein sequence: CASSEEGQGVVEQFF.